Below are 22 T cell receptor beta chains sequenced from a single sample in a study of T cells in Graves' hyperthyroidism and ophthalmopathy. TCR beta CDR3 region amplification was performed from RNA transcripts. The HTBI primer set served for first-round RT-PCR of the TCR CDR3. One entry per CDR3 protein results from TCRdb running MiXCR on the multiplex PCR reads. Seen here are more than 40,000 distinct CDR3 sequences, roughly 49% observed once, and the top ten hold roughly 32%. Sequenced input: peripheral blood or thyroid tissue (not recorded which). The receptors here all came from a woman aged 50 to 60 with Graves' hyperthyroidism.

CDR3 coding DNA: TGTGCCAGCAGTTACTCGGAGTCCGGGACAGGGGCTTGGAACGAGCAGTACTTC. This sequence encodes CASSYSESGTGAWNEQYF. The chain has TRBV6-5 and TRBJ2-7; 10 positions agree with TRBD1. The ends lost 0 bases at V and 5 bases at J; junction bases unmatched: 13. Germline CDR1 reads MNHEY; CDR2 reads SVGAGI. The CDR3 runs 18 residues.

This clonotype was detected ten times or more. The chain joins TRBV6-5 to TRBJ2-7; 8 bases are shared with TRBD1. The CDR3 spans 14 residues. Germline assignment: CDR1 MNHEY and CDR2 SVGAGI. J lost 2 bases, V lost 8 bases, and 8 bases had no gene match. CDR3 protein: CASGPGQDPYEQYF. In DNA, the CDR3 is TGTGCCAGCGGTCCGGGACAGGATCCCTACGAGCAGTACTTC.

This rearrangement joins TRBV7-9 to TRBJ2-5; TRBD1 or TRBD2 may be the D gene (5 bases each). In germline, CDR1 is SEHNR, CDR2 FQNEAQ (reference sequence). V lost 3 bases and J lost 0, with 17 bases in between. There are 17 residues in the CDR3. CDR3 nucleotides: TGTGCCAGCAGCTTGTTTAATGGGGGACGGGACCAAGAGACCCAGTACTTC. Translating it yields CASSLFNGGRDQETQYF.

In this sample, this clonotype turned up a few times. The chain employs TRBV24-1 and TRBJ1-1; D unresolved. The CDR3 runs 15 residues. The ends were cut back, 4 bases at V and 4 bases at J, with 15 bases in the middle. The V gene's germline CDR1 is KGHDR and CDR2 SFDVKD. The CDR3 sequence is CATSDSIPGRTEAFF. The CDR3 bases are TGTGCCACCAGTGACAGCATCCCAGGCCGCACTGAAGCTTTCTTT.

This chain links TRBV20-1 with TRBJ1-1; tentative D call: TRBD1 (5 bases). CDR1 is DFQATT and CDR2 is SNEGSKA in the germline V gene (reference sequence). Trimming removed 4 bases at V and 1 base at J, with 16 bases between. The CDR3 length is 15 residues. DNA for the CDR3: TGCAGTGCTACTACTTCCAGGGCTCCGAACACTGAAGCTTTCTTT. Its translation: CSATTSRAPNTEAFF.

This clonotype was observed many times. The gene calls are TRBV2 and TRBJ2-2, with TRBD1 matching 7 bases. Trimming cost V 7 bases and J 5 bases; bases outside gene matches: 4. CDR3 size: 13 residues. Germline V gene data show CDR1 as SNHLY and CDR2 as FYNNEI. For the CDR3, the DNA is TGTGCCAGCACAGGGGGACGAACCGGGGAGCTGTTTTTT. Translated: CASTGGRTGELFF.

In this sample, this clonotype turned up many times. This chain connects TRBV5-8 to TRBJ2-3, with a weak D call TRBD1 (5 bases). V was pared by 3 bases and J by 2 bases, with 7 bases between. CDR1 and CDR2 (germline): SGHTS, YDEGEE. The CDR3 covers 13 residues. The DNA of the CDR3 is TGTGCCAGCAGCTCGACAGACACAGATACGCAGTATTTT. Its protein is CASSSTDTDTQYF. Combining the CDR3 with reference TRBV5-8 and TRBJ2-3 gives the whole variable domain EAGVTQSPTHLIKTRGQQATLRCSPISGHTSVYWYQQALGLGLQFLLWYDEGEERNRGNFPPRFSGRQFPNYSSELNVNALELEDSALYLCASSSTDTDTQYFGPGTRLTVL.

This clonotype was counted ten times or more. This chain uses TRBV12-3 or TRBV12-4 with TRBJ1-2; 8 nucleotides line up with TRBD1. With V trimmed by 5 bases and J by 4 bases, 3 bases remained unmatched. The CDR3 sequence is 13 residues long. In DNA form, the CDR3 reads TGTGCCAGCAGTCCGACAGGGGTCTATGGCTACACCTTC. It specifies CASSPTGVYGYTF.

This rearrangement joins TRBV2 to TRBJ2-5, with D possibly TRBD1 on 6 matching bases. With 8 bases removed from V and 5 bases from J, the gap between germline ends came to 15 bases. The CDR3 runs to 13 residues. Per germline, CDR1 SNHLY and CDR2 FYNNEI. The CDR3: CASSVGGRETQYF. DNA for the CDR3: TGTGCCAGCTCTGTTGGGGGCCGGGAGACCCAGTACTTC.

In this sample, this clonotype turned up many times. The gene calls are TRBV4-3 and TRBJ1-1; tentative D call: TRBD1 (6 bases). Trimming removed 4 bases from V and 4 bases from J, with 13 bases in between. The germline V gene has CDR1 LGHNA and CDR2 YSLEER. The CDR3 has 14 residues. CDR3 in DNA: TGCGCCAGCAGCCCCAGGGGAAGGAGCACTGAAGCTTTCTTT. Translation: CASSPRGRSTEAFF.

This clonotype was seen a single time. The chain carries TRBV10-2 and TRBJ2-7; TRBD1 matches at 8 bases. The germline CDR1 and CDR2 sequences are WSHSY and SAAADI. The length of the CDR3 is 14 residues. J lost 0 bases, V lost 8 bases, and 6 bases had no gene match. CDR3 DNA sequence: TGCGCCAGCGGACAGGGCACCGTCTCCTACGAGCAGTACTTC. Protein product: CASGQGTVSYEQYF.

In its sample, this clonotype was seen many times. The CDR3 region is CASSIGSLAGDTGELFF. In nucleotides, the CDR3 is TGTGCCAGTAGTATAGGATCCCTAGCGGGGGACACCGGGGAGCTGTTTTTT. The J gene is TRBJ2-2, the V gene TRBV19; 10 bases match TRBD2. CDR1 LNHDA and CDR2 SQIVND come from the germline V gene (reference sequence). There are 17 residues in the CDR3. V trimming: 1 base; J trimming: 3 bases; junction bases outside the gene matches: 5.

A few counts support this clonotype. V usage is TRBV15 and J usage is TRBJ2-7, with 9 bases fitting TRBD2. Germline V gene lookup returns CDR1 LNHNV and CDR2 YYDKDF (reference sequence). This CDR3 is built from 14 residues. Trimming cost V 3 bases and J 2 bases; bases outside gene matches: 2. CDR3 nucleotide sequence: TGTGCCACCAGCAGCAAGCGGGAGGCCTACGAGCAGTACTTC. Its translation: CATSSKREAYEQYF.

Many counts were recorded for this clonotype. The chain joins TRBV27 to TRBJ1-5; possibly TRBD1 for D (5 bases). V shed 8 bases and J shed 6 bases, with 20 bases lying between them. Per the germline V gene, CDR1 is MNHEY and CDR2 is SMNVEV (reference sequence). This CDR3 contains 15 residues. The CDR3 is CASGLIWGGGQPQHF. The CDR3 region has the DNA TGTGCCAGCGGCTTGATATGGGGGGGTGGTCAGCCCCAGCATTTT.

Turning to this clonotype: The junction shows a germline mismatch at one end, possibly a read error. The chain is built from TRBV5-1 and TRBJ1-4; no definite D call. CDR1 and CDR2 (germline): SGHRS, YFSETQ. The CDR3 has 14 amino acids. The CDR3 sequence: CASSLALNTEKLLF. CDR3 coding DNA: TGCGCCAGCAGCTTAGCCTTGAACACTGAAAAACTGCTTTTT.

This sequence joins TRBV10-3 and TRBJ1-2, with D tentatively TRBD1 (6 bases). V was pared by 6 bases and J by 7 bases, with 15 bases between. CDR1 is ENHRY, CDR2 SYGVKD, per germline. The CDR3 has 13 amino acids. In DNA, the CDR3 is TGTGCCATCAGGGCCGCAGGGGATCGTGGCTACACCTTC. Translating it yields CAIRAAGDRGYTF.

Relative to its sample, this clonotype is medium-sized. The chain combines TRBV29-1 with TRBJ2-5; no firm D call. Trimming removed 3 bases at V and 1 base at J, with 9 bases between. The CDR3 runs 13 residues. Germline CDR1 and CDR2: SQVTM and ANQGSEA. Here the CDR3 DNA reads TGCAGCGTTGAGTTTGTCAGCCAAGAGACCCAGTACTTC. It is translated as CSVEFVSQETQYF. Supplemented by reference TRBV29-1 and TRBJ2-5, the full variable domain reads SAVISQKPSRDICQRGTSLTIQCQVDSQVTMMFWYRQQPGQSLTLIATANQGSEATYESGFVIDKFPISRPNLTFSTLTVSNMSPEDSSIYLCSVEFVSQETQYFGPGTRLLVL.

The V gene is TRBV20-1, the J gene TRBJ1-1; 8 nucleotides agree with TRBD1. The V segment lost 6 bases and the J segment 4 bases; nucleotides outside the gene matches: 13. Germline V gene sequence: CDR1 DFQATT, CDR2 SNEGSKA (reference sequence). CDR3 length: 15 residues. DNA of the CDR3: TGCAGTGCCAGCTATGGTCTCACAGGGGGCACTGAAGCTTTCTTT. It is translated as CSASYGLTGGTEAFF.

The chain links TRBV19 to TRBJ2-7; 10 bases line up with TRBD2. The CDR3 consists of 17 residues. V shed 6 bases, J shed 3 bases, and the junction held 14 bases outside the gene matches. Germline V gives CDR1 LNHDA, CDR2 SQIVND (reference sequence). CDR3 amino acids: CASSIIWASGGIYEQYF. The CDR3 region has the DNA TGTGCCAGTAGCATAATCTGGGCTAGCGGGGGAATCTACGAGCAGTACTTC.

V gene TRBV7-2 combines with J gene TRBJ1-1; D unclear. CDR1 and CDR2 (germline): SGHTA, FQGNSA. The CDR3 has 11 residues. V was cut by 5 bases and J by 8 bases, with 9 bases left in between. Here the CDR3 reads CASSPSLEAFF. The CDR3 coding sequence is TGTGCCAGCAGCCCTAGTCTAGAAGCTTTCTTT. Based on the CDR3 plus reference TRBV7-2 and TRBJ1-1, the full variable domain is GAGVSQSPSNKVTEKGKDVELRCDPISGHTALYWYRQSLGQGLEFLIYFQGNSAPDKSGLPSDRFSAERTGGSVSTLTIQRTQQEDSAVYLCASSPSLEAFFGQGTRLTVV.

Points on this clonotype: One end of the junction does not line up with germline, which may come from a read error. This chain joins TRBV15 and TRBJ1-4; 7 positions agree with TRBD1. CDR3 length: 15 residues. The germline gives CDR1 LNHNV, CDR2 YYDKDF (reference sequence). CDR3 DNA: TGTGCCATCAGCAGCCTAGACAGGGCAGGGGAAAAACTGTTTTTT. The encoded protein is CAISSLDRAGEKLFF.

At least ten counts were recorded for this clonotype. This chain connects TRBV5-1 to TRBJ1-2, with TRBD1 matching over 11 bases. The trim removed 4 bases at V and 8 bases at J, leaving 4 bases unmatched. This CDR3 is 13 amino acids long. Germline V gene lookup returns CDR1 SGHRS and CDR2 YFSETQ. CDR3 loop: CASSVGQGAGYTF. In DNA form, the CDR3 reads TGCGCCAGCAGCGTCGGACAGGGGGCCGGCTACACCTTC.